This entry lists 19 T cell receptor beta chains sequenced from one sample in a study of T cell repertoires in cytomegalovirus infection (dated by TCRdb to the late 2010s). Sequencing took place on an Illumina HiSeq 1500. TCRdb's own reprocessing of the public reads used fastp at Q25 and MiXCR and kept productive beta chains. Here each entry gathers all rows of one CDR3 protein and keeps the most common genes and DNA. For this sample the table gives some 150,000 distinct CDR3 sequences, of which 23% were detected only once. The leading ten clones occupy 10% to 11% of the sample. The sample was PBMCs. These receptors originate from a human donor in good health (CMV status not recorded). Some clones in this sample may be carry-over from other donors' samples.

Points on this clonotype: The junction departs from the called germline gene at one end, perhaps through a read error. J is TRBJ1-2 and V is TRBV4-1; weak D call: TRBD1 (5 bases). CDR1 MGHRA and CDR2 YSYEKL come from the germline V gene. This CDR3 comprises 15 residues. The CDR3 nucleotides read TGTGCCAGCAGCCCATGGTTGGGGGGTGAGGAAGGCTACACCTTC. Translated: CASSPWLGGEEGYTF.

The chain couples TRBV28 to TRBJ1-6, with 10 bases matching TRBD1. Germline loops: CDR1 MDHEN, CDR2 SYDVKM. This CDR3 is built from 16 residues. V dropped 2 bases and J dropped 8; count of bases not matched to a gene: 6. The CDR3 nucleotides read TGTGCCAGCAGTTTACCTTCCGGGACAGGGGATTCACCCCTCCACTTT. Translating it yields CASSLPSGTGDSPLHF.

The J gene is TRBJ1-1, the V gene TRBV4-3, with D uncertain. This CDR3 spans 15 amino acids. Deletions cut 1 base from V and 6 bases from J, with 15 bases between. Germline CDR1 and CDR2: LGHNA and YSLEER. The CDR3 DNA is TGCGCCAGCAGCCAAGTTGGTAATGGCGTAGCTGAAGCTTTCTTT. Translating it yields CASSQVGNGVAEAFF.

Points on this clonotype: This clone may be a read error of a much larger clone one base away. The CDR3 loop reads CSAQAFNQPPHF. As DNA, the CDR3 is TGCAGTGCCCAGGCCTTCAATCAGCCCCCGCATTTT. This chain connects TRBV20-1 to TRBJ1-5; D is unclear. Germline V gives CDR1 DFQATT, CDR2 SNEGSKA (reference sequence). The CDR3 has 12 residues.

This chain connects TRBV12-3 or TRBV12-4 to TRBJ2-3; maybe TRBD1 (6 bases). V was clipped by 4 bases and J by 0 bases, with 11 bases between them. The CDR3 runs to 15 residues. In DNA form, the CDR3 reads TGTGCCAGCAGTTCTACAGGGTCTAGCACAGATACGCAGTATTTT. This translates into CASSSTGSSTDTQYF.

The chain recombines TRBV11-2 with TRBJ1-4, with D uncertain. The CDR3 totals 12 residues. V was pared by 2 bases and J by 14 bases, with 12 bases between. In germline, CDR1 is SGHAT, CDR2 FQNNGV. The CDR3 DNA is TGTGCCAGCAGCTTAAACTACGGGCCGCTGTTTTTT. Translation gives CASSLNYGPLFF. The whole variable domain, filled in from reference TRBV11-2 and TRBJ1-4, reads EAGVAQSPRYKIIEKRQSVAFWCNPISGHATLYWYQQILGQGPKLLIQFQNNGVVDDSQLPKDRFSAERLKGVDSTLKIQPAKLEDSAVYLCASSLNYGPLFFGSGTQLSVL.

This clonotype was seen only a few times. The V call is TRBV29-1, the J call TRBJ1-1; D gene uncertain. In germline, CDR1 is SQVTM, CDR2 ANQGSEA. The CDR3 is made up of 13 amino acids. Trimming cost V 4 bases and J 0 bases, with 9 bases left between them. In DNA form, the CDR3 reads TGCAGCGTTGCGAACAGTATGAACACTGAAGCTTTCTTT. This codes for CSVANSMNTEAFF.

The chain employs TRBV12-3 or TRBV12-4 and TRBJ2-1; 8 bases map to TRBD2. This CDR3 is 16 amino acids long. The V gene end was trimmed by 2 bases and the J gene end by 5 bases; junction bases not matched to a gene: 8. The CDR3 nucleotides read TGTGCCAGCAGTTTACGGCGGGAGGCAAGGGACAATGAGCAGTTCTTC. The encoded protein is CASSLRREARDNEQFF.

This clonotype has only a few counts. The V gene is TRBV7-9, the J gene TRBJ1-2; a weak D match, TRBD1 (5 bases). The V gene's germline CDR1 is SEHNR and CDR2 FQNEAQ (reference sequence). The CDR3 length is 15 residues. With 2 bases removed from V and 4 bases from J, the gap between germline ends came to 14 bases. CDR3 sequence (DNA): TGTGCCAGCAGCTTATTCCACAGGTCCACCTATGGCTACACCTTC. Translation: CASSLFHRSTYGYTF. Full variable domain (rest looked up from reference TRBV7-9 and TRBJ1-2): DTGVSQNPRHKITKRGQNVTFRCDPISEHNRLYWYRQTLGQGPEFLTYFQNEAQLEKSRLLSDRFSAERPKGSFSTLEIQRTEQGDSAMYLCASSLFHRSTYGYTFGSGTRLTVV.

CDR3 coding DNA: TGTGCCAGCACTCCGACTAGCGGGAGATATGAGCAGTTCTTC. Translation: CASTPTSGRYEQFF. The V and J genes are TRBV6-1 and TRBJ2-1; TRBD2 aligns across 12 bases. Germline V gene lookup returns CDR1 MNHNS and CDR2 SASEGT. There are 14 residues in the CDR3. V was clipped by 7 bases and J by 8 bases; unmatched bases: 6.

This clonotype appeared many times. This chain's CDR3 is CASSNDNEQFF. Here the CDR3 DNA reads TGTGCCAGCAGCAACGACAATGAGCAGTTCTTC. The V and J genes are TRBV5-4 and TRBJ2-1; D gene unclear. Deletions cut 4 bases from V and 5 bases from J, with 4 bases between. The CDR3 loop spans 11 amino acids. In germline, CDR1 is SGHNT, CDR2 YYREEE (reference sequence).

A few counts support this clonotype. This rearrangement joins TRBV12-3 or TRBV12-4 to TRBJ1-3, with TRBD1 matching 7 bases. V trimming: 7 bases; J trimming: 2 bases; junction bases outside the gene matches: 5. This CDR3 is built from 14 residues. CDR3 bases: TGTGCCAGCAACCCGACAGGGACTGGAAACACCATATATTTT. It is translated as CASNPTGTGNTIYF.

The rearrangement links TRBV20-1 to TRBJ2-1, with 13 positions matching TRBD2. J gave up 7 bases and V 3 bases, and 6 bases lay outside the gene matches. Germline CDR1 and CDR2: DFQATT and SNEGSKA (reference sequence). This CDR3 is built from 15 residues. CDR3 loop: CSASPTSGRGNEQFF. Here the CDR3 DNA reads TGCAGTGCTAGCCCCACTAGCGGGAGGGGAAATGAGCAGTTCTTC.

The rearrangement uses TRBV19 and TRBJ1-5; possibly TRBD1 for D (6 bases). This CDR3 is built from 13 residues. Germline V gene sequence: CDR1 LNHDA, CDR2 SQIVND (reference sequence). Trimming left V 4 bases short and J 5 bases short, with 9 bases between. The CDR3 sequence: CASSTRQDQPQHF. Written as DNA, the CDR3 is TGTGCCAGTAGTACAAGACAGGATCAGCCCCAGCATTTT.

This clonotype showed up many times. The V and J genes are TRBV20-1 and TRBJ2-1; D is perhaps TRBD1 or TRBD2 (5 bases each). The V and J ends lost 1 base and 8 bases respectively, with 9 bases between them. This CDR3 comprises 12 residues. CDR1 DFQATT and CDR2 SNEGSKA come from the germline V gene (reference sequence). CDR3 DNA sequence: TGCAGTGCTAGAGTGGGGGTCTATGAGCAGTTCTTC. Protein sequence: CSARVGVYEQFF.

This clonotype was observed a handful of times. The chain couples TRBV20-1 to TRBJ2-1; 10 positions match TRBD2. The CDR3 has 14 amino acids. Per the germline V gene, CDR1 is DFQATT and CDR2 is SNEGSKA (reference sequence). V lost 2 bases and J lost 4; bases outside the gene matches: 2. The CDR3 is CSARIAGGYNEQFF. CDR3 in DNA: TGCAGTGCTAGAATAGCGGGGGGATACAATGAGCAGTTCTTC.

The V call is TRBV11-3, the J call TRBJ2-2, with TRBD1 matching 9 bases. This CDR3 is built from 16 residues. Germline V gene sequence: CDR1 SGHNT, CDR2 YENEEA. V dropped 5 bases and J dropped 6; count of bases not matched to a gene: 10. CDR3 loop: CASSRRTGDVAGELFF. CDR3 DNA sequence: TGTGCCAGCAGCCGACGGACAGGGGATGTCGCCGGGGAGCTGTTTTTT. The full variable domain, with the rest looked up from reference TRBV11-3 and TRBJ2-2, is EAGVVQSPRYKIIEKKQPVAFWCNPISGHNTLYWYLQNLGQGPELLIRYENEEAVDDSQLPKDRFSAERLKGVDSTLKIQPAELGDSAVYLCASSRRTGDVAGELFFGEGSRLTVL.

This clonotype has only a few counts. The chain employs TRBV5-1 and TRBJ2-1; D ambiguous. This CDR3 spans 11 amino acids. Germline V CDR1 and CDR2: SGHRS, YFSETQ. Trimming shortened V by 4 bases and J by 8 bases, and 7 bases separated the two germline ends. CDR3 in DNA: TGCGCCAGCAGCGCGGAGTATGAGCAGTTCTTC. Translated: CASSAEYEQFF.

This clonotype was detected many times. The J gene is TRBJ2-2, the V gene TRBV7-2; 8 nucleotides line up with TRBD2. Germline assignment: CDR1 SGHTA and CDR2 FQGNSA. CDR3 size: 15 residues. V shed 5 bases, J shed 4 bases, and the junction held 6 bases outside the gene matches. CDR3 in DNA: TGTGCCAGCAGCCACGGACTAGCCGCCACCGGGGAGCTGTTTTTT. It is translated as CASSHGLAATGELFF.